This passage covers 11 T cell receptor beta chains from one sample sequenced in a study of blood T cell repertoires in COVID-19. Method: immunoSEQ multiplex PCR; TCRdb's copy keeps in-frame clones and lacks some. The data contain approximately 430,000 clones, just over 85% of them seen just once; the ten biggest clones take up under 1.5%. Sequences were obtained from peripheral blood. These receptors originate from a woman in her twenties or thirties with active or convalescent COVID-19.

The rearrangement joins TRBV7-9 to TRBJ2-1, with TRBD1 as a possible D gene (7 bases). V gave up 5 bases and J gave up 8 bases, with 16 bases separating them. This CDR3 region has 14 residues. The germline V gene encodes CDR1 SEHNR and CDR2 FQNEAQ (reference sequence). The CDR3 loop is CASSRGLQGDEQFF. The CDR3 DNA sequence: TGTGCCAGCAGCAGGGGACTTCAGGGGGATGAGCAGTTCTTC.

The chain uses TRBV5-4 and TRBJ2-2; TRBD2 aligns across 7 bases. This CDR3 is 16 amino acids long. After removal of 7 bases from V and 5 bases from J, the junction contained 14 bases not matched to a gene. Germline-derived CDR1 and CDR2 are SGHNT and YYREEE (reference sequence). The CDR3 protein is CASGGVSGRETGELFF. CDR3 nucleotides: TGTGCCAGCGGGGGGGTGAGCGGCAGAGAAACCGGGGAGCTGTTTTTT.

V is TRBV5-1 and J is TRBJ2-3; possible D gene TRBD1, 6 bases. Deletions cut 4 bases from V and 3 bases from J, with 21 bases between. Germline CDR1 and CDR2: SGHRS and YFSETQ. This CDR3 comprises 17 residues. The CDR3 spells CASSPRGDGGRTDTQYF. CDR3 nucleotides: TGCGCCAGCAGCCCCCGGGGAGATGGGGGCAGGACAGATACGCAGTATTTT.

The chain joins TRBV7-2 to TRBJ2-3; 7 bases map to TRBD2. Germline V gene sequence: CDR1 SGHTA, CDR2 FQGNSA. J gave up 2 bases and V 5 bases, and 7 bases lay outside the gene matches. The CDR3 loop spans 15 amino acids. The CDR3 spells CASSTRAGTTDTQYF. For the CDR3, the DNA is TGTGCCAGCAGCACCCGAGCGGGGACCACAGATACGCAGTATTTT.

This rearrangement joins TRBV5-8 to TRBJ2-1; TRBD2 aligns across 8 bases. The CDR3 consists of 15 residues. J was trimmed by 4 bases and V by 4 bases; bases with no gene match: 7. Germline CDR1 and CDR2: SGHTS and YDEGEE. The CDR3 DNA reads TGTGCCAGCAGCCTTAGCGGGACCAAGTACAATGAGCAGTTCTTC. Encoded protein: CASSLSGTKYNEQFF.

V usage is TRBV14 and J usage is TRBJ2-7; no reliable D call. This CDR3 is built from 15 residues. In germline, CDR1 is SGHDN, CDR2 FVKESK. With 1 base removed from V and 1 base from J, the gap between germline ends came to 11 bases. The CDR3 is CASSQVWAKSYEQYF. CDR3 nucleotides: TGTGCCAGCAGCCAAGTTTGGGCCAAGTCCTACGAGCAGTACTTC.

The chain has TRBV5-4 and TRBJ1-2; possibly TRBD1 for D (5 bases). Trimming shortened V by 4 bases and J by 8 bases, and 18 bases separated the two germline ends. The CDR3 is made up of 14 amino acids. Per the germline V gene, CDR1 is SGHNT and CDR2 is YYREEE (reference sequence). The CDR3 nucleotides are TGTGCCAGCAGCCCGCCTCCGGGACTCGGGGGCTACACCTTC. This encodes CASSPPPGLGGYTF.

This sequence joins TRBV6-5 and TRBJ2-4; 8 nucleotides match TRBD2. The CDR3 is made up of 15 amino acids. The J segment lost 0 bases and the V segment lost 6 bases, leaving 4 bases of the junction unmatched. Germline V gene data show CDR1 as MNHEY and CDR2 as SVGAGI. Written as DNA, the CDR3 is TGTGCCAGCAGCAGCGGACTAGCAGCCAAAAACATTCAGTACTTC. Translated, it gives CASSSGLAAKNIQYF.

This chain links TRBV19 with TRBJ2-7; TRBD1 might be the D (7 bases). Trimming pared 3 bases from V and 5 bases from J, leaving 26 bases between. This CDR3 is built from 18 residues. Germline-derived CDR1 and CDR2 are LNHDA and SQIVND (reference sequence). The CDR3 DNA sequence: TGTGCCAGTAGTATGGGCCCCGCCAGGGGGGCGGGAAGGAACGAGCAGTACTTC. Protein: CASSMGPARGAGRNEQYF.

The gene calls are TRBV4-1 and TRBJ2-1; TRBD2 agrees at 10 bases. CDR3 length: 16 amino acids. CDR1 and CDR2 (germline): MGHRA, YSYEKL. Trimming cost V 4 bases and J 5 bases; bases outside gene matches: 8. The DNA for the CDR3 is TGCGCCAGCAGCCTTCTAGCGGGAGCGGGGGACAATGAGCAGTTCTTC. Translating it yields CASSLLAGAGDNEQFF.

The chain has TRBV19 and TRBJ1-4, with D possibly matching TRBD1 (6 bases). The germline V gene encodes CDR1 LNHDA and CDR2 SQIVND (reference sequence). The CDR3 is 15 residues long. Trimming took off 2 bases at V and 8 bases at J, with 15 bases between the two ends. CDR3 residues: CASSIQGSEREKLFF. DNA of the CDR3: TGTGCCAGTAGTATACAGGGGTCCGAGCGGGAAAAACTGTTTTTT.